This entry describes one TCR beta chain. Some clones are missing from TCRdb's copy, which holds only in-frame ones; the method was immunoSEQ multiplex PCR. The data show some 60,000 clones, with under 95% seen just once and 0.3% to 0.45% held by the top ten. These data originate in a study of CD4 T cells in relation to SARS-CoV-2 and coronaviruses. The CDR3 is 16 residues long. Germline V CDR1 and CDR2: MNHEY, SVGEGT. Trimming shortened V by 5 bases and J by 2 bases, and 19 bases separated the two germline ends. The V and J genes are TRBV6-2 or TRBV6-3 and TRBJ2-7, with D possibly matching TRBD2 (7 bases). The source is an adult with COVID-19. The source material was naive CD4+ T cells from PBMCs. Regarding subset: naive CD4+ T cells isolated by negative enrichment. The CDR3 protein is CASSRGLSGGAYEQYF. The CDR3 nucleotides read TGTGCCAGCAGTCGGGGGCTATCGGGAGGCGCCTACGAGCAGTACTTC.